This T cell receptor beta chain derives from a study of blood T cell repertoires in COVID-19. Only in-frame clones appear in the TCRdb table, and some are missing; sequencing was by immunoSEQ multiplex PCR. The sample gives 200,000 to 250,000 clones, about four fifths of which show up once; about 8% is in the top ten. This sequence originates from a woman aged 45-65 years with active or convalescent COVID-19. The sample taken for sequencing was peripheral blood.

The CDR3 DNA reads TGTGCCAGTAGGAGAGTCGGGGGGAACACCGGGGAGCTGTTTTTT. Translating gives CASRRVGGNTGELFF. V gene TRBV19 combines with J gene TRBJ2-2, with D possibly matching TRBD2 (6 bases). This CDR3 has 15 amino acids. Trimming stripped 6 bases from V and 1 base from J, with 12 bases between. The germline V gene has CDR1 LNHDA and CDR2 SQIVND (reference sequence). Looking up the rest from reference TRBV19 and TRBJ2-2 gives the full variable domain: DGGITQSPKYLFRKEGQNVTLSCEQNLNHDAMYWYRQDPGQGLRLIYYSQIVNDFQKGDIAEGYSVSREKKESFPLTVTSAQKNPTAFYLCASRRVGGNTGELFFGEGSRLTVL.